This T cell receptor (beta chain) was sequenced for a study of human T cells and chemical hapten exposure. Overall study results and limits: Once DPC sensitization occurred, TCRs above 1 in 1000 frequency showed no change. Relative to control repertoires, expanded TCRs gave rise to significantly more large CDR3 similarity clusters.

It was the library that attached unique molecular identifiers to individual cDNA molecules. TCRdb reanalysed the RACE reads using MiXCR and keeps one entry per CDR3 protein. The data contain around 380,000 distinct CDR3 sequences, approximately 5.1% of them seen just once; the ten biggest clones take up 2% to 2.5%. Time point meaning: patch test 1, 2 weeks after DPC sensitization. Treatment given: therapeutic diphenylcyclopropenone sensitization with weekly scalp DPC. V was shortened by 2 bases and J by 2 bases, with 14 bases between the two germline ends. The CDR3 is made up of 15 amino acids. CDR1 SGDLS and CDR2 YYNGEE come from the germline V gene. In this sample, this clonotype turned up many times. The target antigen is unknown.

The origin of this receptor is a woman in her 50s with alopecia areata. Some clones in this sample may be carry-over from other donors' samples. Material: whole blood, obtained in connection with sensitization to the hapten diphenylcyclopropenone (DPC). This chain uses TRBV9 with TRBJ2-7, with D perhaps being TRBD1 or TRBD2 (5 bases each). This CDR3 is CASSVGPATTYEQYF. The CDR3 region has the DNA TGTGCCAGCAGCGTGGGACCGGCCACAACCTACGAGCAGTACTTC.